The rows below give T cell receptor beta chains drawn from one sample of a study of CD8+CD57+ T cells in acquired aplastic anemia. TCRdb independently ran MiXCR on the reads; one entry per CDR3 protein. The data show about 150,000 distinct CDR3 sequences, about 52% seen once. The sample comprised sorted CD4+, CD8+, or CD8+CD57+ T cells (not recorded which) from PBMCs. The receptor set was obtained from a human donor with aplastic anemia. Both conserved end residues are part of each CDR3. The D gene is left open where the match is weak. A row's size may be missing; if present it is once, few, many or a size class.

abundance,j_gene,d_gene,v_gene,CDR3aa,CDR3nt
NA,TRBJ2-1,NA,TRBV10-3,CAIPKVGSGRDEQFF,TGTGCCATCCCCAAAGTGGGTAGCGGAAGGGATGAGCAGTTCTTC
NA,TRBJ1-1,NA,TRBV19,CASSEGWNTEAFF,TGTGCCAGTAGCGAAGGGTGGAACACTGAAGCTTTCTTT
few,TRBJ1-5,NA,TRBV10-3,CAISERGRTSNQPQHF,TGTGCCATCAGTGAGCGGGGAAGGACGAGCAATCAGCCCCAGCATTTT
many,TRBJ2-7,NA,TRBV19,CASSNFGGGYEQYF,TGTGCCAGTAGTAATTTCGGGGGTGGCTACGAGCAGTACTTC
many,TRBJ2-7,NA,TRBV19,CASSIRGLHEQYF,TGTGCCAGTAGTATACGGGGTCTCCACGAGCAGTACTTC
NA,TRBJ1-2,TRBD1,TRBV20-1,CSARRQGGVDYGYTF,TGCAGTGCTAGACGACAGGGAGGAGTTGACTATGGCTACACCTTC
many,TRBJ1-2,TRBD1,TRBV5-6,CASRPDRVGYGYTF,TGTGCCAGCAGGCCGGACAGGGTTGGGTATGGCTACACCTTC
many,TRBJ2-6,TRBD2,TRBV9,CASSVDPSGGNSGANVLTF,TGTGCCAGCAGCGTAGATCCTAGCGGGGGGAACTCTGGGGCCAACGTCCTGACTTTC
many,TRBJ1-5,NA,TRBV6-1,CASMAGFLLQPQHF,TGTGCCAGCATGGCGGGGTTTCTCCTTCAGCCCCAGCATTTT
NA,TRBJ2-2,NA,TRBV24-1,CATRDRSNTGELFF,TGTGCCACCAGAGACCGGAGTAACACCGGGGAGCTGTTTTTT
many,TRBJ2-3,NA,TRBV7-2,CASSLGAAKDTQYF,TGTGCCAGCAGCTTGGGAGCAGCCAAAGATACGCAGTATTTT
NA,TRBJ1-4,NA,TRBV10-3,CAISESGSPVSEKLFF,TGTGCCATCAGTGAGTCGGGGAGCCCAGTTAGTGAAAAACTGTTTTTT
few,TRBJ2-5,NA,TRBV10-2,CASSERVAEETQYF,TGCGCCAGCAGTGAGAGGGTAGCGGAAGAGACCCAGTACTTC
many,TRBJ2-7,NA,TRBV13,CASSFSRDSYEQYF,TGTGCCAGCAGCTTCTCCAGGGATTCCTACGAGCAGTACTTC
few,TRBJ2-2,NA,TRBV20-1,CSARPRDTGELFF,TGCAGTGCTAGACCCAGGGACACCGGGGAGCTGTTTTTT
NA,TRBJ2-3,TRBD2,TRBV20-1,CSARVATSAPDTQYF,TGCAGTGCTAGGGTTGCGACTAGCGCACCGGATACGCAGTATTTT
many,TRBJ2-5,NA,TRBV4-2,CASSLGILIEPPSFPYIETQYF,TGTGCCAGCAGCCTCGGGATCCTCATTGAACCTCCTTCGTTCCCATATATTGAGACCCAGTACTTC
NA,TRBJ1-3,TRBD1,TRBV19,CASRVDRGSGNTIYF,TGTGCCAGTAGAGTGGACAGGGGTTCTGGAAACACCATATATTTT
many,TRBJ2-7,NA,TRBV4-2,CASSQAGADYEQYF,TGTGCCAGCAGCCAAGCCGGGGCCGATTACGAGCAGTACTTC